Below, one T cell receptor beta chain is given with its context. The CDR3 totals 15 residues. Per germline, CDR1 SNHLY and CDR2 FYNNEI. Trimming took 3 bases from V and 3 from J, leaving 15 bases between them. The method was immunoSEQ multiplex PCR; TCRdb's version includes in-frame clones alone and lacks a portion of them. The data contain tens of thousands of clones, over 95% of them singletons. This record belongs to a study of technical replicates of blood from a few donors. The sequenced material came from T cells isolated from PBMCs. The receptor's source is a human donor in good health. V is TRBV2 and J is TRBJ2-7; perhaps TRBD2 as D (6 bases). The CDR3 sequence: CASSEAGTWNYEQYF. In DNA, the CDR3 is TGTGCCAGCAGTGAGGCCGGGACTTGGAACTACGAGCAGTACTTC. Based on the CDR3 plus reference TRBV2 and TRBJ2-7, the full variable domain is EPEVTQTPSHQVTQMGQEVILRCVPISNHLYFYWYRQILGQKVEFLVSFYNNEISEKSEIFDDQFSVERPDGSNFTLKIRSTKLEDSAMYFCASSEAGTWNYEQYFGPGTRLTVT.